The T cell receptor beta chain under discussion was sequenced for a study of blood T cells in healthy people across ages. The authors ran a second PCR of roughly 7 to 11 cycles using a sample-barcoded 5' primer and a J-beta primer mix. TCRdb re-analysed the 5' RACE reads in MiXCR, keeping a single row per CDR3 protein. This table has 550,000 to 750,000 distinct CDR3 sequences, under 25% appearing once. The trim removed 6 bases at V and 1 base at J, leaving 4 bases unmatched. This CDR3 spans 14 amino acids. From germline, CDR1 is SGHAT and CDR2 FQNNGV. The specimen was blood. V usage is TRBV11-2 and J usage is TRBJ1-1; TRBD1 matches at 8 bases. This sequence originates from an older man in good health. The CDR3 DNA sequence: TGTGCCAGCAGGACAGGGGCCGAGAACACTGAAGCTTTCTTT. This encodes CASRTGAENTEAFF.